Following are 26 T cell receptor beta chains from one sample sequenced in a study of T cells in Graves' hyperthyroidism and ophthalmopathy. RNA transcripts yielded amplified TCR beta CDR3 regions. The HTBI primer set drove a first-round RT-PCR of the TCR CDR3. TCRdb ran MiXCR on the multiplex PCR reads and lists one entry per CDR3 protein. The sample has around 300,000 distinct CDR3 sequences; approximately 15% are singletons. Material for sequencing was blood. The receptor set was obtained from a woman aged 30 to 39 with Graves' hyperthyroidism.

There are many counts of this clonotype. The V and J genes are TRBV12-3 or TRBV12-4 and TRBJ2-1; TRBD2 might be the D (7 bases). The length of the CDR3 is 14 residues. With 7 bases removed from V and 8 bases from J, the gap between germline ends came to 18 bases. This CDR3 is CASTLGGAWDEQFF. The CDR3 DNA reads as TGTGCCAGCACCCTTGGGGGGGCGTGGGATGAGCAGTTCTTC.

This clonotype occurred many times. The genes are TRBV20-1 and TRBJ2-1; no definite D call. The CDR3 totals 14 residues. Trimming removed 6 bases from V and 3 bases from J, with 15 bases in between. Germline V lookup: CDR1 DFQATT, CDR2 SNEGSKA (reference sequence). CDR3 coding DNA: TGCAGTGCCAGACCCCCCCCCAGCTACAATGAGCAGTTCTTC. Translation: CSARPPPSYNEQFF.

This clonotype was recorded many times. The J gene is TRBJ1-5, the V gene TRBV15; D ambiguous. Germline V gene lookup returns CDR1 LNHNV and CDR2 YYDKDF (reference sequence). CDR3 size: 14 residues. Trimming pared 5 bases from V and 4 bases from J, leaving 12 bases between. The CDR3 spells CATSAREPNQPQHF. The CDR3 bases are TGTGCCACCAGCGCACGGGAGCCTAATCAGCCCCAGCATTTT.

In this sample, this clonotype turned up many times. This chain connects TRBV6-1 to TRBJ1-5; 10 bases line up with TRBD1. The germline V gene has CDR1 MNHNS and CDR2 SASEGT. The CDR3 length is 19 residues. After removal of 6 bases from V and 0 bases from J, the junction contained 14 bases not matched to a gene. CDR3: CASRNRDRGIIYSNQPQHF. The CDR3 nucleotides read TGTGCCAGCAGGAACCGGGACAGGGGAATAATCTATAGCAATCAGCCCCAGCATTTT.

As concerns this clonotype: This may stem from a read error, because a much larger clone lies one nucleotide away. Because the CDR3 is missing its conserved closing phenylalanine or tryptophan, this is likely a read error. DNA for the CDR3: TGTGCCACATCAGGCAGGGAGGACACTGAAGCTTTCCTT. It yields the protein CATSGREDTEAFL. The rearrangement uses TRBV6-2 or TRBV6-3 and TRBJ1-1, with a weak D call TRBD1 (5 bases). Trimming shortened V by 10 bases and J by 3 bases, and 15 bases separated the two germline ends. Per germline, CDR1 MNHEY and CDR2 SVGEGT. The CDR3 contains 13 residues.

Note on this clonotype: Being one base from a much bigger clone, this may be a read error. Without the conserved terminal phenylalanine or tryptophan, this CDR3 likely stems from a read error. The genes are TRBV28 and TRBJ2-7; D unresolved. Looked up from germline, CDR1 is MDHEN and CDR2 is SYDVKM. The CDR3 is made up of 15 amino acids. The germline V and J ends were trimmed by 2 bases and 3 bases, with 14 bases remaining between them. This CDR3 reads CASSLPTLSVYEQYL. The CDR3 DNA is TGTGCCAGCAGTTTACCCACTTTGAGCGTCTACGAGCAGTACCTC.

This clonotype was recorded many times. CDR3 loop: CASTGQGDGEQFF. The CDR3 DNA follows: TGTGCCAGTACGGGACAGGGTGATGGTGAGCAGTTCTTC. V gene TRBV19 combines with J gene TRBJ2-1; 9 bases match TRBD1. Germline assignment: CDR1 LNHDA and CDR2 SQIVND (reference sequence). V lost 7 bases, J lost 9 bases, and 7 bases stayed unmatched. The CDR3 length is 13 residues.

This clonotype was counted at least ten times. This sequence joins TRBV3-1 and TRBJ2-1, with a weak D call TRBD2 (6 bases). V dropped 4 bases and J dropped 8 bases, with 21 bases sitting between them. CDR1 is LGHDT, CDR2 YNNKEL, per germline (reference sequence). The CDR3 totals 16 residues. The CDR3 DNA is TGTGCCAGCAGCCCCAACGCGGGAATAGGTTACGATGAGCAGTTCTTC. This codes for CASSPNAGIGYDEQFF.

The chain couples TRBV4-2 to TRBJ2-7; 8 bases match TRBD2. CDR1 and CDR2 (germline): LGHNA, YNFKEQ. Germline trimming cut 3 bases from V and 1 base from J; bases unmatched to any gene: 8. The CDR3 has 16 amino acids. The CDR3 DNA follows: TGTGCCAGCAGCCAGGGCGGGACTAGTCAGTCCTACGAGCAGTACTTC. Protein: CASSQGGTSQSYEQYF.

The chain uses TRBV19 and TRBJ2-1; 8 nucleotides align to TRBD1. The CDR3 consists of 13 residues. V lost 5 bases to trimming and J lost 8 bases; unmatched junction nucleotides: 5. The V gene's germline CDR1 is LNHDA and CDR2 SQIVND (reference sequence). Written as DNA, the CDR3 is TGTGCCAGTAGTCGACAGGGGCTGGATGAGCAGTTCTTC. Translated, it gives CASSRQGLDEQFF.

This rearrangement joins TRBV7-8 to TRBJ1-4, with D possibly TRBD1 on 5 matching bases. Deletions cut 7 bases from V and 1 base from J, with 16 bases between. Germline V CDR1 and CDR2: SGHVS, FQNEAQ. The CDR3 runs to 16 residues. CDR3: CASTKGRIGTNEKLFF. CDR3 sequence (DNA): TGTGCCAGCACTAAGGGGCGGATTGGAACTAATGAAAAACTGTTTTTT. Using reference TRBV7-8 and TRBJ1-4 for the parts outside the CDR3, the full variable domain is GAGVSQSPRYKVAKRGQDVALRCDPISGHVSLFWYQQALGQGPEFLTYFQNEAQLDKSGLPSDRFFAERPEGSVSTLKIQRTQQEDSAVYLCASTKGRIGTNEKLFFGSGTQLSVL.

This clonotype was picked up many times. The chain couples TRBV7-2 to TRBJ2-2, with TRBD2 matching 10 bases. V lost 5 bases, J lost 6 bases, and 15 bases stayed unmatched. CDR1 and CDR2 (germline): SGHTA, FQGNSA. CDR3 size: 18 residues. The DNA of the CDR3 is TGTGCCAGCAGCGCGATCCCCCAGCGGGAGGGCCGGTCCGGGGAGCTGTTTTTT. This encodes CASSAIPQREGRSGELFF.

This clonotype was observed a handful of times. The CDR3 protein is CASSLSRTHDEQFF. For the CDR3, the DNA is TGTGCCAGCAGCTTAAGCCGAACCCACGATGAGCAGTTCTTC. The chain recombines TRBV7-9 with TRBJ2-1; no firm D call. The CDR3 loop spans 14 amino acids. With 2 bases removed from V and 8 bases from J, the gap between germline ends came to 13 bases. Germline V gene sequence: CDR1 SEHNR, CDR2 FQNEAQ (reference sequence). The full variable domain, completed using reference TRBV7-9 and TRBJ2-1, is DTGVSQNPRHKITKRGQNVTFRCDPISEHNRLYWYRQTLGQGPEFLTYFQNEAQLEKSRLLSDRFSAERPKGSFSTLEIQRTEQGDSAMYLCASSLSRTHDEQFFGPGTRLTVL.

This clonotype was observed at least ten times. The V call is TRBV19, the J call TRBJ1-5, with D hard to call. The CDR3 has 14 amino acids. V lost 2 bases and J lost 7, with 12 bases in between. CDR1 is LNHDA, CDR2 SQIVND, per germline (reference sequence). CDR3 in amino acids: CASSIRTPGQPQHF. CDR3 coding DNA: TGTGCCAGTAGTATAAGGACTCCGGGGCAGCCCCAGCATTTT.

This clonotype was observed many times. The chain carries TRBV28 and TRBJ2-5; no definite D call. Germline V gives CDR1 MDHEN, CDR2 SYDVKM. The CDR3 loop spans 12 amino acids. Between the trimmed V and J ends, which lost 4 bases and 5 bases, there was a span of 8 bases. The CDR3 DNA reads TGTGCCAGCAGTTCAAGATACGAGACCCAGTACTTC. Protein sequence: CASSSRYETQYF.

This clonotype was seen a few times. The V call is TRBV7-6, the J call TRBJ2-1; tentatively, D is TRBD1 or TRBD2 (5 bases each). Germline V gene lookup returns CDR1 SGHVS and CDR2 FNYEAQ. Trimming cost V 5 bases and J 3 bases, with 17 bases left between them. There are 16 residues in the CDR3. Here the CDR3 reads CASSTDRGLLYNEQFF. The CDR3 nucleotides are TGTGCCAGCAGCACCGACAGAGGACTCCTCTACAATGAGCAGTTCTTC.

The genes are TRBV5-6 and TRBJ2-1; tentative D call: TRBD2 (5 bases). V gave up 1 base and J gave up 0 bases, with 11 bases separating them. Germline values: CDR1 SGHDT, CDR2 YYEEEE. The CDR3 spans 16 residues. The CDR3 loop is CASSLRLGSSYNEQFF. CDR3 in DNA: TGTGCCAGCAGCTTGCGTCTAGGGAGCTCCTACAATGAGCAGTTCTTC.

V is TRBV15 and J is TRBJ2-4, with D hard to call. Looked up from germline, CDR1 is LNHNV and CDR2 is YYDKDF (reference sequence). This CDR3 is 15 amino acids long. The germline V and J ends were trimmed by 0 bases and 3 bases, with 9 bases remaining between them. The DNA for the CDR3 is TGTGCCACCAGCAGAGATCCGGGTGTCAAAAACATTCAGTACTTC. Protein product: CATSRDPGVKNIQYF.

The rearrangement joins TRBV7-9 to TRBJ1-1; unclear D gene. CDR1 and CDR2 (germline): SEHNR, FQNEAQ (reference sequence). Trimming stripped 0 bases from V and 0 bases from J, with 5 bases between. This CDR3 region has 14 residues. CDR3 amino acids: CASSLAQVNTEAFF. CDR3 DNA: TGTGCCAGCAGCTTAGCGCAAGTGAACACTGAAGCTTTCTTT.

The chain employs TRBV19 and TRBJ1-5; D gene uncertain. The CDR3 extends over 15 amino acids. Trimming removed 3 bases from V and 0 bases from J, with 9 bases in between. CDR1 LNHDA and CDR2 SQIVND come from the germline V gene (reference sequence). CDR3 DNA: TGTGCCAGTAGTATCTACGGTACTAGCAATCAGCCCCAGCATTTT. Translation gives CASSIYGTSNQPQHF.

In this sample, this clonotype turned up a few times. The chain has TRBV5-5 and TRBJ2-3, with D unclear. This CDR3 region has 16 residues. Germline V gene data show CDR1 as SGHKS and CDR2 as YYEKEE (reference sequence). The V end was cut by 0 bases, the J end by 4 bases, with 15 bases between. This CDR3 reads CASSLGPLRAPDTQYF. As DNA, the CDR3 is TGTGCCAGCAGCTTGGGGCCCCTTAGGGCTCCAGATACGCAGTATTTT.

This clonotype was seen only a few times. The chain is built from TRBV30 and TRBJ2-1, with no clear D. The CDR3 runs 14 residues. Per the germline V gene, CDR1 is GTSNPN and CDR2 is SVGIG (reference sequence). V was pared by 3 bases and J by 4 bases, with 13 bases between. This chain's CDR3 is CAWSRASPYNEQFF. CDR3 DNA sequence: TGTGCCTGGAGCCGGGCCTCCCCATACAATGAGCAGTTCTTC. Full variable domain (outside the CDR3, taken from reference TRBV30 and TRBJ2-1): SQTIHQWPATLVQPVGSPLSLECTVEGTSNPNLYWYRQAAGRGLQLLFYSVGIGQISSEVPQNLSASRPQDRQFILSSKKLLLSDSGFYLCAWSRASPYNEQFFGPGTRLTVL.

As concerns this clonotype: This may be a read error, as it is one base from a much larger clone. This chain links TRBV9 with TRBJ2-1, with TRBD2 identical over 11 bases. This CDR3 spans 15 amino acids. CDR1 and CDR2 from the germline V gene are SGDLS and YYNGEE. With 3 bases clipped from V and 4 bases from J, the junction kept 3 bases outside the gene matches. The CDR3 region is CASSAGLAEYNEQFF. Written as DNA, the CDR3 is TGTGCCAGCAGCGCGGGACTAGCGGAGTACAATGAGCAGTTCTTC.

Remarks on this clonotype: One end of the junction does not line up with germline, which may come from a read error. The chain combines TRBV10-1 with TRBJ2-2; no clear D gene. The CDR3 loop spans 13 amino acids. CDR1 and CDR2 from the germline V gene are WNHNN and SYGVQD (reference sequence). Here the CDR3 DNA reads TGCGCCAGGAGTGAGCAAGGGACCGGGGAGCTGTTTTTT. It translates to CARSEQGTGELFF.

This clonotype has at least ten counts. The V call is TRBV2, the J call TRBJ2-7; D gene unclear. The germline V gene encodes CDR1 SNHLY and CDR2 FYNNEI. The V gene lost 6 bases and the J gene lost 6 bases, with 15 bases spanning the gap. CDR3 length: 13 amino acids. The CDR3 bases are TGTGCCAGCAGCAATCTACAGTTAAGCGAGCAGTACTTC. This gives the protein CASSNLQLSEQYF. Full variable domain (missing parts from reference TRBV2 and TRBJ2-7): EPEVTQTPSHQVTQMGQEVILRCVPISNHLYFYWYRQILGQKVEFLVSFYNNEISEKSEIFDDQFSVERPDGSNFTLKIRSTKLEDSAMYFCASSNLQLSEQYFGPGTRLTVT.

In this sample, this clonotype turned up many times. The chain's CDR3 is CASSFDGGDEKLFF. CDR3 bases: TGTGCCAGCAGTTTTGATGGGGGGGATGAAAAACTGTTTTTT. This chain connects TRBV12-3 or TRBV12-4 to TRBJ1-4, with a tentative D call TRBD1 (5 bases). This CDR3 has 14 amino acids. The ends were cut back, 3 bases at V and 6 bases at J, with 11 bases in the middle.